A selection of T cell receptor beta chains follows, all from one sample in a study of T cell repertoires in cytomegalovirus infection. In TCRdb, the reads were re-called with MiXCR into one record per CDR3 protein. Among under 200,000 distinct CDR3 sequences listed, under 20% were seen once. The source material was CD8+ T cells from PBMCs. Receptors originate from a human donor in good health (CMV status not recorded). Some clones in this sample may be carry-over from other donors' samples. Each CDR3 is given with its conserved first and last residue. The D gene is left open where the match is weak. Part of the rows lack a size; the others show once, few, many or a class for expanded clones.

D	size	V	J	CDR3
TRBD1	many	TRBV7-3	TRBJ2-7	CASSLSGTGPYEQYF
.	many	TRBV7-3	TRBJ1-1	CASSPVGGGSEAFF
.	few	TRBV20-1	TRBJ2-4	CSALPRPLGENIQYF
.	few	TRBV7-9	TRBJ1-1	CASSSRFWARGTEAFF
TRBD1	.	TRBV7-8	TRBJ2-5	CASSWRQGGPQETQYF
.	.	TRBV7-2	TRBJ2-7	CASSLVQYDEQYF
.	.	TRBV27	TRBJ1-2	CASSFSSPRTLYGYTF
TRBD2	.	TRBV7-2	TRBJ2-1	CASSLGLAGSFYNEQFF
.	.	TRBV11-2	TRBJ2-3	CASSPNGPTDTQYF
TRBD2	few	TRBV6-5	TRBJ2-1	CASNLAGNSYNEQFF
TRBD2	.	TRBV28	TRBJ2-7	CASSSLRLADISYEQYF
.	.	TRBV7-6	TRBJ2-7	CASSQPGLEQYF
TRBD1	few	TRBV7-9	TRBJ2-7	CASSSDRGRAHYEQYF
.	few	TRBV10-3	TRBJ2-1	CATHSIPYDMGNEQFF
.	.	TRBV28	TRBJ2-7	CASSFPPGSRPTYEQYF
.	few	TRBV28	TRBJ2-1	CASSSFRSGSYNEQFF
.	.	TRBV6-2/TRBV6-3	TRBJ1-1	CASSPPTSMNTEAFF
.	few	TRBV10-3	TRBJ2-4	CAISEDWRGAEVAKNIQYF
TRBD2	few	TRBV12-3/TRBV12-4	TRBJ2-1	CASSSTTSGGDEQFF
TRBD2	few	TRBV7-3	TRBJ2-3	CASSPGGGGLNTQYF
TRBD2	few	TRBV7-2	TRBJ2-3	CASSPGAGGADTQYF
.	.	TRBV7-2	TRBJ2-1	CASSWIKGSYNEQFF
.	few	TRBV7-3	TRBJ2-5	CASSSQGRETQYF
.	few	TRBV7-9	TRBJ1-1	CASTEGSAEAFF
TRBD1	.	TRBV28	TRBJ2-1	CASSLRQGWSGEQFF
.	.	TRBV27	TRBJ2-5	CASSSDRSPAGTQYF
TRBD1	few	TRBV19	TRBJ2-1	CATPARTGVGSYNEQFF
.	.	TRBV28	TRBJ2-7	CASRLTPTRSEQYF
.	few	TRBV10-3	TRBJ1-1	CAISAGAGNTEAFF
TRBD2	.	TRBV2	TRBJ2-3	CAVSGTSGRLDTQYF
.	few	TRBV7-8	TRBJ2-7	CASSKQQWEVGDEQYF
.	.	TRBV20-1	TRBJ1-1	CSAVGSEAFF
.	few	TRBV7-6	TRBJ2-3	CASSFSGRPGDTQYF
.	few	TRBV12-3/TRBV12-4	TRBJ1-3	CASSLPLGSLGNTIYF
.	few	TRBV14	TRBJ2-1	CASSPWDNEQFF
.	.	TRBV6-2/TRBV6-3	TRBJ2-5	CASSVGFQETQYF
TRBD1	few	TRBV29-1	TRBJ2-5	CSVPFAGQVRETQYF
.	few	TRBV6-2/TRBV6-3	TRBJ2-2	CASSYVGSFYNTGELFF
.	few	TRBV11-2	TRBJ2-5	CASSFAGKETQYF
.	.	TRBV29-1	TRBJ1-2	CSVDRRKANYGYTF